This TCR beta chain was sequenced during a study of blood T cells in healthy people across ages. This CDR3 spans 15 amino acids. The V and J ends lost 3 bases and 0 bases respectively, with 12 bases between them. Broader study findings: More naive CD4+ cells and higher diversity were found in long-lived than in aged donors. In the absence of known donor CMV status, changes in expanded clonotypes were possibly confounded.

Primed by a sample-barcoded 5' primer and a J-beta primer mix, a second PCR proceeded for 7 to 11 cycles. TCRdb recomputed calls from the 5' RACE reads with MiXCR, one row per CDR3 protein. The repertoire holds more than 1,400,000 distinct CDR3 sequences, with around 39% as singletons. Concerning this clonotype itself: Its antigen is unknown.

This clonotype was sampled from a young woman in good health. Material for sequencing was blood. This chain connects TRBV12-3 or TRBV12-4 to TRBJ2-7, with D maybe TRBD2 (5 bases). CDR3 sequence (DNA): TGTGCCAGCAGTTTCATGAGGGCCCCCTCCTACGAGCAGTACTTC. Its protein is CASSFMRAPSYEQYF.